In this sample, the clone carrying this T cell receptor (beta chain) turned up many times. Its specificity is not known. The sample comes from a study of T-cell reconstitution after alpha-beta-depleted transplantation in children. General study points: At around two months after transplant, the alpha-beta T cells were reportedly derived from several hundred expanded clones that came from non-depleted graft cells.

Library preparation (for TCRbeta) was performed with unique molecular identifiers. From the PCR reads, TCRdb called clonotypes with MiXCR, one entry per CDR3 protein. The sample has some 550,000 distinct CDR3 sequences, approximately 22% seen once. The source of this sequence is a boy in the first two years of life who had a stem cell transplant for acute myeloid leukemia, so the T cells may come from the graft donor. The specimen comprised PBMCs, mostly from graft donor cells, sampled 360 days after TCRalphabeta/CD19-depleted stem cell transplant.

CDR3 amino acids: CASSLGGYTDTQYF. CDR3 coding DNA: TGCGCCAGCAGCTTGGGCGGCTACACAGATACGCAGTATTTT. The chain recombines TRBV5-1 with TRBJ2-3; D call uncertain. The germline V and J ends were trimmed by 0 bases and 2 bases, with 7 bases remaining between them. There are 14 residues in the CDR3. The germline CDR1 and CDR2 sequences are SGHRS and YFSETQ.